This entry features one T cell receptor beta chain sequence. In the study's own analysis: Estimates of nucleated cell counts were drawn from the amplification of reference gene primers. Data came from immunoSEQ multiplex PCR; TCRdb stores just in-frame clones and leaves some out. V and J calls plus clone size are reproduced from that table; the DNA served to infer D and trimming. The sample consists of approximately 70,000 clones, around nine tenths of them appearing once. These data belong to a study of blood T cell repertoires in COVID-19. The CDR3 contains 14 residues. V was shortened by 0 bases and J by 8 bases, with 9 bases between the two germline ends. CDR1 is SGHRS and CDR2 is YFSETQ in the germline V gene.

Sequenced input: peripheral blood. This receptor was obtained from a woman aged 60 to 75 with acute or convalescent COVID-19. The chain uses TRBV5-1 and TRBJ1-6, with a weak D call TRBD1 (6 bases). The CDR3 reads CASSLGQADSPLHF. Written as DNA, the CDR3 is TGCGCCAGCAGCTTGGGACAGGCAGATTCACCCCTCCACTTT.